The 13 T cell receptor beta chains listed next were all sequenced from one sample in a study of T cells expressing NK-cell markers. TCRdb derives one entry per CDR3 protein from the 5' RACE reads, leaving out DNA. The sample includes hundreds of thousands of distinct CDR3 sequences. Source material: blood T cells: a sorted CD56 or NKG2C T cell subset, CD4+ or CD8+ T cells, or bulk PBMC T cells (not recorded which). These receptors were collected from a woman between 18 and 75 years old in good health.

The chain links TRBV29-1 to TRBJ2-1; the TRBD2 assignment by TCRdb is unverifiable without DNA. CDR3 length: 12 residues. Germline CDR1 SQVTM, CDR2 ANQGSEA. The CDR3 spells CSALTRRNEQFF.

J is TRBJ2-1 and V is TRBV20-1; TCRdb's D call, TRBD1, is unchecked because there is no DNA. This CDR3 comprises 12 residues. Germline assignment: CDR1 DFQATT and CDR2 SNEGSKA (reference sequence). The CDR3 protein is CRTSGGNNEQFF.

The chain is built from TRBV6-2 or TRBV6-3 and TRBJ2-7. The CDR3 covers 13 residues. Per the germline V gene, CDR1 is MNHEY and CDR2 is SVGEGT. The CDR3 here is CASRRGVSYEQYF.

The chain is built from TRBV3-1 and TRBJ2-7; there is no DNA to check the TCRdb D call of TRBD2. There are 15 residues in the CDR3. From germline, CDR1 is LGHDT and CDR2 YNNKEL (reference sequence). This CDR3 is CASSQIAGGPYEQYF.

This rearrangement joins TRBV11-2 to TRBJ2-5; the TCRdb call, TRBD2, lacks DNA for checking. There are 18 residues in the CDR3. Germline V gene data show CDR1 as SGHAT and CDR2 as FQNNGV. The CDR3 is CASRGSLRASGSQETQYF.

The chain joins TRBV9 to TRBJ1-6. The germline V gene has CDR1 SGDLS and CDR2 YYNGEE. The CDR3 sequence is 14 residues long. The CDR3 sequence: CASSVTHSNSPLHF. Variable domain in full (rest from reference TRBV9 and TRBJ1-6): DSGVTQTPKHLITATGQRVTLRCSPRSGDLSVYWYQQSLDQGLQFLIQYYNGEERAKGNILERFSAQQFPDLHSELNLSSLELGDSALYFCASSVTHSNSPLHFGNGTRLTVT.

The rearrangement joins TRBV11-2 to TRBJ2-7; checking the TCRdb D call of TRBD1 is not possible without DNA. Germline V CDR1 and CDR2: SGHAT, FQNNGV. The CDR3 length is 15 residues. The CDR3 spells CASSLTTGGYVEQYF.

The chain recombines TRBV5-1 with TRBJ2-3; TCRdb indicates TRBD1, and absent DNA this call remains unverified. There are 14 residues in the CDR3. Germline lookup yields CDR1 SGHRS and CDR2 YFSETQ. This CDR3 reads CASWPGQVTDTQYF.

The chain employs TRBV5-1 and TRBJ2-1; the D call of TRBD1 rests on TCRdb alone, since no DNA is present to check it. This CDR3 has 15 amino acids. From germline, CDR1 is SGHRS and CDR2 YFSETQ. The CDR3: CASSKGQKSYNEQFF. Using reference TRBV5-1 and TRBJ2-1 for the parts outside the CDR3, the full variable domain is KAGVTQTPRYLIKTRGQQVTLSCSPISGHRSVSWYQQTPGQGLQFLFEYFSETQRNKGNFPGRFSGRQFSNSRSEMNVSTLELGDSALYLCASSKGQKSYNEQFFGPGTRLTVL.

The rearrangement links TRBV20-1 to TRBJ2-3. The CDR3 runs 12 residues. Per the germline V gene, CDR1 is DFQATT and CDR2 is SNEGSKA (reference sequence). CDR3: CSATIGADTQYF.

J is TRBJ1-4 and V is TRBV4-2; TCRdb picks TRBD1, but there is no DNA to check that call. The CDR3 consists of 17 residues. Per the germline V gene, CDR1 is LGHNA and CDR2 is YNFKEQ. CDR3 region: CASSQDVATGTNEKLFF.

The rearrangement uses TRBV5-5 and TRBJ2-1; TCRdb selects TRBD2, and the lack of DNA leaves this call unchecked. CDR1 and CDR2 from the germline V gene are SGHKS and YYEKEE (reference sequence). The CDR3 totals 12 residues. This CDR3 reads CACSLDGLARFF. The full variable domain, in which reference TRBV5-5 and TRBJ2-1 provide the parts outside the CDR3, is DAGVTQSPTHLIKTRGQQVTLRCSPISGHKSVSWYQQVLGQGPQFIFQYYEKEERGRGNFPDRFSARQFPNYSSELNVNALLLGDSALYLCACSLDGLARFFGPGTRLTVL.

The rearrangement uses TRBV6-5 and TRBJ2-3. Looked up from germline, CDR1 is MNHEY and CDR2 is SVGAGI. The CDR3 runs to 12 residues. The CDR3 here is CASSYFGDTQYF.